Included here is one T cell receptor beta chain sequence, with context. Its antigen is as yet unknown. These data come from a study of cytomegalovirus exposure and HLA in healthy donors. Study observations and caveats: Other equally common chains were less clonally expanded than HLA-associated TCR beta chains, a later analysis showed.

Primers for the PCR totalled 60 Vbeta and 13 Jbeta. Libraries were prepared by immunoSEQ multiplex PCR; TCRdb keeps only in-frame clonotypes and omits some of them. This table holds some 220,000 clones, 75% to 85% found once. This CDR3 is 16 amino acids long. The V gene is TRBV21-1, the J gene TRBJ2-3; no DNA check was done on the table's D call, TRBD1. TRBV21-1 is termed a pseudogene. The sample taken for sequencing was PBMCs. The receptor comes from a woman aged 55-69 years in good health and CMV-seropositive. The CDR3 nucleotides are TGTGCCAGCAGCAAAGGACAGGCGACTAGCACAGATACGCAGTATTTT. This gives the protein CASSKGQATSTDTQYF.